One sample yielded the 25 T cell receptor beta chains listed below, sequenced in a study of blood T cell repertoires in COVID-19. Libraries were prepared by immunoSEQ multiplex PCR; TCRdb keeps only in-frame clonotypes and omits some of them. Among 150,000 to 200,000 clones listed, 87% were seen once. Material for sequencing was peripheral blood. All receptors derive from an older woman with COVID-19, enrolled during active disease.

The chain is built from TRBV28 and TRBJ1-1; a weak D match, TRBD1 (5 bases). Per germline, CDR1 MDHEN and CDR2 SYDVKM. V lost 6 bases and J 0 bases, leaving 8 bases between the germline ends. CDR3 length equals 13 residues. CDR3 DNA sequence: TGTGCCAGCAGCCGGACAATGAACACTGAAGCTTTCTTT. Amino acid sequence: CASSRTMNTEAFF.

This clone was counted many times. The chain joins TRBV6-5 to TRBJ1-6, with a weak D call TRBD1 (6 bases). CDR3 length: 14 residues. V lost 6 bases and J 11 bases, leaving 17 bases between the germline ends. The germline gives CDR1 MNHEY, CDR2 SVGAGI. CDR3 residues: CASRFDRLMAPLHF. The CDR3, as DNA: TGTGCCAGCAGATTCGACAGGCTTATGGCACCCCTCCACTTT.

This clone was picked up a small number of times. The rearrangement links TRBV9 to TRBJ2-1, with 9 bases identical to TRBD2. The V and J ends lost 1 base and 4 bases, in that order; junction bases with no gene match: 3. Germline V CDR1 and CDR2: SGDLS, YYNGEE. The CDR3 has 15 residues. The CDR3 loop reads CASSVISGGYNEQFF. CDR3 DNA: TGTGCCAGCAGCGTAATTAGCGGGGGTTACAATGAGCAGTTCTTC. The variable domain in full, with the rest retrieved from reference TRBV9 and TRBJ2-1, is DSGVTQTPKHLITATGQRVTLRCSPRSGDLSVYWYQQSLDQGLQFLIQYYNGEERAKGNILERFSAQQFPDLHSELNLSSLELGDSALYFCASSVISGGYNEQFFGPGTRLTVL.

The rearrangement links TRBV28 to TRBJ1-2; 9 bases line up with TRBD1. Per germline, CDR1 MDHEN and CDR2 SYDVKM. The trim removed 2 bases at V and 3 bases at J, leaving 4 bases unmatched. The CDR3 is made up of 15 amino acids. The chain's CDR3 is CASSLGTGRDYGYTF. The CDR3 bases are TGTGCCAGCAGTTTAGGGACAGGGAGGGACTATGGCTACACCTTC.

The rearrangement uses TRBV24-1 and TRBJ2-3, with 14 nucleotides matching TRBD2. The CDR3 is made up of 21 amino acids. Losses at the gene ends were 6 bases for V and 1 base for J; bases not matched to a gene: 17. In germline, CDR1 is KGHDR, CDR2 SFDVKD. CDR3: CATSSGVPGTSGGKGTDTQYF. The CDR3 DNA sequence: TGTGCCACCAGTTCTGGGGTCCCCGGGACTAGCGGGGGAAAGGGCACAGATACGCAGTATTTT.

DNA of the CDR3: TGTGCCAGCAGCCCAAACAGGGGTAATCAGCCCCAGCATTTT. Translated: CASSPNRGNQPQHF. V and J are TRBV2 and TRBJ1-5; 7 bases agree with TRBD1. CDR3 size: 14 residues. The germline gives CDR1 SNHLY, CDR2 FYNNEI. Losses at the gene ends were 6 bases for V and 4 bases for J; bases not matched to a gene: 6. The variable domain in full, with the rest retrieved from reference TRBV2 and TRBJ1-5, is EPEVTQTPSHQVTQMGQEVILRCVPISNHLYFYWYRQILGQKVEFLVSFYNNEISEKSEIFDDQFSVERPDGSNFTLKIRSTKLEDSAMYFCASSPNRGNQPQHFGDGTRLSIL.

This clone was seen a few times. The chain recombines TRBV3-1 (or the pseudogene TRBV3-2) with TRBJ1-1, with TRBD1 identical over 8 bases. CDR1 is LGHDT, CDR2 YNNKEL, per germline (reference sequence). This CDR3 is 13 amino acids long. With V trimmed by 6 bases and J by 4 bases, 4 bases remained unmatched. The DNA of the CDR3 is TGTGCCAGCAGTCAGGGGGCTGGCACTGAAGCTTTCTTT. The encoded protein is CASSQGAGTEAFF.

The chain couples TRBV29-1 to TRBJ2-5; TRBD2 aligns across 9 bases. V shed 7 bases, J shed 8 bases, and the junction held 8 bases outside the gene matches. The CDR3 contains 12 residues. Germline CDR1 reads SQVTM; CDR2 reads ANQGSEA. The CDR3 nucleotides are TGCAGCGCAATAGCGGGGGCTGATACCCAGTACTTC. Translated, it gives CSAIAGADTQYF.

This chain joins TRBV18 and TRBJ1-6; D remains ambiguous. Per the germline V gene, CDR1 is KGHSH and CDR2 is LQKENI. The CDR3 sequence is 17 residues long. V was clipped by 3 bases and J by 2 bases, with 14 bases between them. CDR3 in DNA: TGTGCCAGCTCACCGGTGGCCAGGCATGCCTATAATTCACCCCTCCACTTT. It codes for CASSPVARHAYNSPLHF.

The rearrangement joins TRBV28 to TRBJ1-3, with TRBD1 identical over 10 bases. The length of the CDR3 is 14 residues. Trimming at V came to 7 bases and at J to 5 bases, leaving 5 bases not matched to a gene. Germline assignment: CDR1 MDHEN and CDR2 SYDVKM. CDR3 loop: CASILTGGRNTIYF. CDR3 in DNA: TGTGCCAGCATCCTGACAGGGGGCAGAAACACCATATATTTT.

This clone is a singleton in its sample. The V and J genes are TRBV30 and TRBJ1-6; 7 bases line up with TRBD1. The CDR3 sequence is 14 residues long. CDR1 is GTSNPN and CDR2 is SVGIG in the germline V gene (reference sequence). The junction had 11 bases not matched to a gene; V was cut back by 7 bases and J by 8 bases. CDR3 sequence (DNA): TGTGCCTTCAAAGGGGACAGCGAAGATTCACCCCTCCACTTT. Protein product: CAFKGDSEDSPLHF.

The chain uses TRBV30 and TRBJ2-1, with 8 bases identical to TRBD1. Germline-derived CDR1 and CDR2 are GTSNPN and SVGIG (reference sequence). With V trimmed by 3 bases and J by 7 bases, 11 bases remained unmatched. This CDR3 is 15 amino acids long. The CDR3 bases are TGTGCCTGGAGCGCCATGGGACAGGCCTTGAATGAGCAGTTCTTC. It encodes CAWSAMGQALNEQFF.

This chain joins TRBV10-3 and TRBJ1-3; D unclear. Trimming stripped 0 bases from V and 4 bases from J, with 13 bases between. CDR3 size: 16 residues. The germline V gene has CDR1 ENHRY and CDR2 SYGVKD. CDR3 region: CAISESQLLRGNTIYF. CDR3 DNA: TGTGCCATCAGTGAGTCTCAATTGCTCAGGGGAAACACCATATATTTT.

This sequence joins TRBV2 and TRBJ2-1; perhaps TRBD2 as D (5 bases). Between the trimmed V and J ends, which lost 6 bases and 10 bases, there was a span of 16 bases. The germline V gene has CDR1 SNHLY and CDR2 FYNNEI. The CDR3 totals 13 residues. The CDR3 coding sequence is TGTGCCAGCAGCGCGGAGGAACTTTACGAGCAGTTCTTC. Protein product: CASSAEELYEQFF.

This clone was observed a few times. This chain uses TRBV18 with TRBJ2-7; D remains unclear. The CDR3 is 14 residues long. Per germline, CDR1 KGHSH and CDR2 LQKENI. Trimming stripped 0 bases from V and 2 bases from J, with 8 bases between. Here the CDR3 DNA reads TGTGCCAGCTCACCACCTCGAACTACCTACGAGCAGTACTTC. As protein: CASSPPRTTYEQYF. Supplemented by reference TRBV18 and TRBJ2-7, the full variable domain reads NAGVMQNPRHLVRRRGQEARLRCSPMKGHSHVYWYRQLPEEGLKFMVYLQKENIIDESGMPKERFSAEFPKEGPSILRIQQVVRGDSAAYFCASSPPRTTYEQYFGPGTRLTVT.

This clone was counted between two and nine times. The rearrangement links TRBV7-3 to TRBJ2-2; tentative D call: TRBD1 (5 bases). Germline lookup yields CDR1 SGHTA and CDR2 FQGTGA. Trimming cost V 2 bases and J 6 bases, with 13 bases left between them. This CDR3 is 15 amino acids long. The CDR3 is CASSLHAGSPGELFF. The CDR3 region has the DNA TGTGCCAGCAGCTTACACGCAGGGTCGCCCGGGGAGCTGTTTTTT.

This rearrangement joins TRBV5-1 to TRBJ1-1; perhaps TRBD1 as D (6 bases). The V gene lost 1 base and the J gene lost 1 base, with 8 bases spanning the gap. Per germline, CDR1 SGHRS and CDR2 YFSETQ. The CDR3 consists of 14 residues. The CDR3 sequence is CASSLTQGNTEAFF. Here the CDR3 DNA reads TGCGCCAGCAGCTTGACACAGGGGAACACTGAAGCTTTCTTT.

The table lists this clone with a few counts. The chain couples TRBV6-5 to TRBJ2-3, with TRBD1 matching 8 bases. This CDR3 has 14 amino acids. Trimming at V came to 6 bases and at J to 9 bases, leaving 11 bases not matched to a gene. In germline, CDR1 is MNHEY, CDR2 SVGAGI. CDR3 DNA: TGTGCCAGCAGCCTACCTGACAGGGGAATAACGCAGTATTTT. Translated, it gives CASSLPDRGITQYF.

The chain has TRBV21-1 and TRBJ2-2; TRBD1 is taken as the D call from the table, unchecked against the DNA. TRBV21-1 is given as a pseudogene. This CDR3 spans 17 amino acids. The CDR3 here is CASSKARKGSNTGELFF. CDR3 nucleotides: TGTGCCAGCAGCAAAGCCCGGAAGGGGTCTAACACCGGGGAGCTGTTTTTT.

The genes are TRBV9 and TRBJ2-7; a possible D gene is TRBD2 (6 bases). CDR1 is SGDLS, CDR2 YYNGEE, per germline. V was shortened by 0 bases and J by 0 bases, with 13 bases between the two germline ends. The CDR3 sequence is 16 residues long. CDR3 nucleotides: TGTGCCAGCAGCGTAGAAGGCGGGGCCTACTCCTACGAGCAGTACTTC. This translates into CASSVEGGAYSYEQYF. Together with reference TRBV9 and TRBJ2-7, the CDR3 gives the full variable domain: DSGVTQTPKHLITATGQRVTLRCSPRSGDLSVYWYQQSLDQGLQFLIQYYNGEERAKGNILERFSAQQFPDLHSELNLSSLELGDSALYFCASSVEGGAYSYEQYFGPGTRLTVT.

This clone was seen just once. The chain joins TRBV3-1 (or the pseudogene TRBV3-2) to TRBJ1-2; TRBD1 matches 7 bases. V lost 6 bases, J lost 4 bases, and 8 bases stayed unmatched. This CDR3 has 14 amino acids. In germline, CDR1 is LGHDT, CDR2 YNNKEL (reference sequence). CDR3 sequence reads: CASSLVTGSYGYTF. The CDR3 DNA reads TGTGCCAGCAGTCTTGTGACAGGGTCCTATGGCTACACCTTC.

This clone was observed a single time. The J gene is TRBJ1-1, the V gene TRBV7-8; 7 positions agree with TRBD1. With 2 bases clipped from V and 6 bases from J, the junction kept 3 bases outside the gene matches. This CDR3 region has 13 residues. Germline CDR1 reads SGHVS; CDR2 reads FQNEAQ. CDR3 coding DNA: TGTGCCAGCAGCTTATATCAGGGGGCTGAAGCTTTCTTT. This gives the protein CASSLYQGAEAFF.

V gene TRBV10-1 combines with J gene TRBJ1-5; 8 bases map to TRBD1. The V gene's germline CDR1 is WNHNN and CDR2 SYGVQD (reference sequence). J gave up 6 bases and V 5 bases, and 3 bases lay outside the gene matches. This CDR3 comprises 13 residues. CDR3 in amino acids: CASSPDRAQPQHF. DNA for the CDR3: TGCGCCAGCAGTCCGGACAGGGCTCAGCCCCAGCATTTT.

The chain carries TRBV28 and TRBJ1-2; TRBD1 matches 10 bases. The V segment lost 6 bases and the J segment 4 bases; nucleotides outside the gene matches: 5. The CDR3 is 14 residues long. The V gene's germline CDR1 is MDHEN and CDR2 SYDVKM. The chain's CDR3 is CASRTTGGVYGYTF. CDR3 DNA: TGTGCCAGCAGGACGACAGGGGGCGTCTATGGCTACACCTTC.

The rearrangement joins TRBV4-1 to TRBJ1-1; tentatively, D is TRBD1 (5 bases). CDR1 MGHRA and CDR2 YSYEKL come from the germline V gene. The CDR3 runs to 15 residues. Trimming pared 1 base from V and 1 base from J, leaving 10 bases between. CDR3 loop: CASSQVQGGNTEAFF. The CDR3 DNA follows: TGCGCCAGCAGCCAAGTTCAGGGAGGGAACACTGAAGCTTTCTTT.